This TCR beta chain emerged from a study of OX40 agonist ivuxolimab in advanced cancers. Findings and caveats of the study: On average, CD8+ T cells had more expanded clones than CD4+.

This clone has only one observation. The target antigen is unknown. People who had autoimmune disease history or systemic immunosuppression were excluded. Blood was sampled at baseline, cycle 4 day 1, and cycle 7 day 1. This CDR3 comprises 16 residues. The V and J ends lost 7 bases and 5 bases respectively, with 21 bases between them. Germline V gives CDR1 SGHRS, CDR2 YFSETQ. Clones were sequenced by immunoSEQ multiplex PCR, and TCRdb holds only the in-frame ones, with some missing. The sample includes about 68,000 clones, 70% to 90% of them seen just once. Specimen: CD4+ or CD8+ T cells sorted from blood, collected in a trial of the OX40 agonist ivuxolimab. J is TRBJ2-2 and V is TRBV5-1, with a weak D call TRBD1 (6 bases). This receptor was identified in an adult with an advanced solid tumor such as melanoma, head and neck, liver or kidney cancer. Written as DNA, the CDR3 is TGCGCCAGCCAACGGGGTGGGACAACCGGGACCGGGGAGCTGTTTTTT. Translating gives CASQRGGTTGTGELFF.